These 25 T cell receptor beta chains originate from one sample sequenced in a study of read filtering for tumor transcriptome and immune sequencing (dated by TCRdb to the early 2020s). The listed sequencing device is Illumina HiSeq 4000. TCR libraries were built from 400 ng RNA with the Immunoverse kit, using molecular barcoded adaptors covering alpha/delta and beta/gamma chains. TCRdb trimmed the raw reads at Q25, called clones with MiXCR and kept productive beta chains. Each CDR3 protein appears once, grouped with its most common genes and DNA. A total of 57,000 or so distinct CDR3 sequences appear in this sample, under 20% of them only once. Roughly an eighth of the sample lies in the top ten. The source material was a population of CD138-negative cells sorted from bone marrow. The sample's cell subset or site label, decoded: bone marrow mononuclear cells depleted of CD138+ plasma/myeloma cells by negative magnetic selection. The source of these receptors is a donor aged 40 or over with multiple myeloma.

This clonotype came up many times. The rearrangement joins TRBV5-1 to TRBJ2-5, with D possibly TRBD1 on 7 matching bases. V lost 4 bases and J lost 2, with 12 bases in between. Germline V CDR1 and CDR2: SGHRS, YFSETQ. CDR3 size: 14 residues. The CDR3 coding sequence is TGCGCCAGCAGCACGACAGGGACTCAAGAGACCCAGTACTTC. Residues: CASSTTGTQETQYF.

The chain recombines TRBV3-1 with TRBJ1-3; D is ambiguous. V was trimmed by 3 bases and J by 2 bases, leaving 11 bases between them. The CDR3 extends over 15 amino acids. Germline V gives CDR1 LGHDT, CDR2 YNNKEL (reference sequence). CDR3 amino acids: CASSQEVRTGNTIYF. The DNA for the CDR3 is TGTGCCAGCAGCCAGGAGGTTCGTACTGGAAACACCATATATTTT.

With respect to this clonotype: With a much larger clone just one base away, this may be a read error. The V and J genes are TRBV2 and TRBJ2-1, with D possibly called TRBD1 or TRBD2 (5 bases each). Germline assignment: CDR1 SNHLY and CDR2 FYNNEI. The CDR3 extends over 13 amino acids. CDR3 amino acids: CVSSEGIFNEQFF. CDR3 coding DNA: TGTGTCAGCAGTGAGGGGATCTTTAATGAGCAGTTCTTC.

This clonotype has ten or more counts. The chain is built from TRBV4-2 and TRBJ2-7; D may be TRBD2 (6 bases). The germline V gene has CDR1 LGHNA and CDR2 YNFKEQ. CDR3 length: 12 amino acids. Trimming took off 0 bases at V and 10 bases at J, with 10 bases between the two ends. The CDR3 sequence is CASSQEGGVQYF. In nucleotides, the CDR3 is TGTGCCAGCAGCCAAGAAGGCGGGGTTCAGTACTTC.

There are many counts of this clonotype. The V gene is TRBV24-1, the J gene TRBJ2-2; D is unresolved. Per the germline V gene, CDR1 is KGHDR and CDR2 is SFDVKD. V was shortened by 7 bases and J by 3 bases, with 11 bases between the two germline ends. The CDR3 length is 14 residues. The CDR3 DNA sequence: TGTGCCACCAGGGGAAATCTCGACACCGGGGAGCTGTTTTTT. As protein: CATRGNLDTGELFF.

This clonotype was picked up many times. With a much larger clone just one base away, this may be a read error. The chain employs TRBV10-3 and TRBJ2-6, with D tentatively TRBD2 (6 bases). The V gene's germline CDR1 is ENHRY and CDR2 SYGVKD. The length of the CDR3 is 15 residues. The CDR3 DNA reads as TGTGCCATCAGTGCCGGGGGAACTGGGGCCAACGTCCTGGCTTTC. Its translation: CAISAGGTGANVLAF.

This clonotype was counted many times. This rearrangement joins TRBV12-3 or TRBV12-4 to TRBJ1-5, with a tentative D call TRBD1 (5 bases). The CDR3 contains 15 residues. V lost 7 bases to trimming and J lost 2 bases, with 15 bases between them. The CDR3 DNA reads TGTGCCAGCACAAACGGGCAGGGAGGCAATCAGCCCCAGCATTTT. Translation gives CASTNGQGGNQPQHF.

Note on this clonotype: A much larger clonotype is one base distant, so this may be a read error. V usage is TRBV2 and J usage is TRBJ2-1; the D is unclear. The V end lost 8 bases, the J end lost 5 bases, and 10 bases lay between the germline ends. Germline CDR1 is SNHLY and CDR2 is FYNNEI. The CDR3 is made up of 12 amino acids. CDR3 nucleotides: TGTGCCAGCGTGGAACAAGACAATGAGCAGTTCTTC. It is translated as CASVEQDNEQFF.

Comments on this clonotype: A much larger clone sits a single nucleotide away, making a read error possible. This rearrangement joins TRBV3-1 to TRBJ2-5, with TRBD1 as a possible D gene (6 bases). The CDR3 runs to 16 residues. Germline V gene lookup returns CDR1 LGHDT and CDR2 YNNKEL (reference sequence). CDR3: CASSLPNTGNQETKYF. The CDR3 DNA reads TGTGCCAGCAGCCTCCCGAATACAGGGAATCAAGAGACCAAGTACTTC.

This rearrangement joins TRBV12-5 to TRBJ1-6, with D possibly TRBD1 on 6 matching bases. Trimming removed 0 bases at V and 7 bases at J, with 16 bases between. The CDR3 is 17 residues long. Germline CDR1 LGHNT, CDR2 FRNRAP. CDR3 sequence: CASGLVPPGVVNSPLHF. CDR3 DNA sequence: TGTGCTAGTGGTTTGGTACCCCCAGGGGTCGTGAATTCACCCCTCCACTTT.

The chain is built from TRBV29-1 and TRBJ1-3; D gene ambiguous. V gave up 1 base and J gave up 0 bases, with 13 bases separating them. The germline CDR1 and CDR2 sequences are SQVTM and ANQGSEA. CDR3 length: 16 residues. CDR3 protein: CSVEGAGSFSGNTIYF. The CDR3 nucleotides read TGCAGCGTTGAAGGCGCCGGGTCCTTCTCTGGAAACACCATATATTTT.

This clonotype was seen at least ten times. This chain joins TRBV20-1 and TRBJ2-1, with D maybe TRBD2 (6 bases). CDR1 DFQATT and CDR2 SNEGSKA come from the germline V gene (reference sequence). Trimming shortened V by 1 base and J by 5 bases, and 12 bases separated the two germline ends. The CDR3 contains 14 residues. The CDR3 coding sequence is TGCAGTGCTAGAGCTGCTAGCGCTAACAATGAGCAGTTCTTC. Encoded protein: CSARAASANNEQFF.

This sequence joins TRBV28 and TRBJ2-1; 9 positions match TRBD2. The J call is doubtful: the DNA matches TRBJ2-7 better. In germline, CDR1 is MDHEN, CDR2 SYDVKM. The CDR3 runs to 16 residues. The CDR3 DNA is TGTGCCAGCAGTCCCCGTTTATTAGCGGGAGCCAATGAGCAGTACTTC. Encoded protein: CASSPRLLAGANEQYF.

This clonotype was recorded at least ten times. The gene calls are TRBV3-1 and TRBJ2-7; 9 bases agree with TRBD2. Germline V gene data show CDR1 as LGHDT and CDR2 as YNNKEL (reference sequence). J gave up 0 bases and V 3 bases, and 6 bases lay outside the gene matches. The CDR3 spans 16 residues. The CDR3 bases are TGTGCCAGCAGCCAGCTAGCGGGAAGGAGCTCCTACGAGCAGTACTTC. The encoded protein is CASSQLAGRSSYEQYF.

This clonotype came up many times. The chain recombines TRBV3-1 with TRBJ2-1, with 8 bases aligning to TRBD2. Germline V lookup: CDR1 LGHDT, CDR2 YNNKEL (reference sequence). CDR3 length: 16 amino acids. J gave up 6 bases and V 4 bases, and 11 bases lay outside the gene matches. The CDR3 coding sequence is TGTGCCAGCAGCCCGAGAACAAGCGGGAGCAGCAATGAGCAGTTCTTC. Its translation: CASSPRTSGSSNEQFF.

This clonotype is medium-sized by share. The rearrangement links TRBV30 to TRBJ2-1; TRBD2 might be the D (5 bases). The CDR3 extends over 14 amino acids. Trimming removed 4 bases from V and 9 bases from J, with 19 bases in between. Germline CDR1 reads GTSNPN; CDR2 reads SVGIG (reference sequence). In DNA form, the CDR3 reads TGTGCCTGGATGAAAGCGGCGCCCTACGGTGAGCAGTTCTTC. Its protein product is CAWMKAAPYGEQFF.

V is TRBV28 and J is TRBJ2-7; 11 bases are shared with TRBD1. The CDR3 has 14 residues. Trimming at V came to 2 bases and at J to 5 bases, leaving 2 bases not matched to a gene. Germline CDR1 MDHEN, CDR2 SYDVKM. CDR3 loop: CASSLLGQGDEQYF. The CDR3 nucleotides read TGTGCCAGCAGTTTACTGGGACAGGGGGACGAGCAGTACTTC.

This clonotype has a count of ten or more. The chain links TRBV7-2 to TRBJ2-2; 11 nucleotides align to TRBD1. This CDR3 comprises 15 residues. Germline CDR1 is SGHTA and CDR2 is FQGNSA. Losses at the gene ends were 6 bases for V and 6 bases for J; bases not matched to a gene: 6. The CDR3 is CASSRTGGLSGELFF. CDR3 bases: TGTGCCAGCAGTCGGACAGGGGGCTTATCCGGGGAGCTGTTTTTT.

This clonotype was observed at least ten times. The chain links TRBV20-1 to TRBJ1-6; 9 nucleotides agree with TRBD1. This CDR3 region has 13 residues. J lost 8 bases, V lost 5 bases, and 4 bases had no gene match. CDR1 and CDR2 from the germline V gene are DFQATT and SNEGSKA (reference sequence). The CDR3 protein is CSAYRGRDSPLHF. In DNA form, the CDR3 reads TGCAGTGCTTACAGGGGGCGAGATTCACCCCTCCACTTT.

The chain employs TRBV20-1 and TRBJ2-3, with 8 bases lining up with TRBD2. V trimming: 0 bases; J trimming: 13 bases; junction bases outside the gene matches: 15. CDR1 is DFQATT and CDR2 is SNEGSKA in the germline V gene (reference sequence). This CDR3 comprises 15 residues. The CDR3: CSARDLPSGRSTEYF. In DNA, the CDR3 is TGCAGTGCTAGAGATCTCCCTAGCGGGCGCTCCACGGAGTATTTT.

In regard to this clonotype: With a much larger clone just one base away, this may be a read error. The genes are TRBV6-1 and TRBJ2-2, with D perhaps TRBD1 or TRBD2 (6 bases each). The CDR3 sequence is 17 residues long. Germline V lookup: CDR1 MNHNS, CDR2 SASEGT. The CDR3 spells CASSGGPGAANTEELFF. The DNA of the CDR3 is TGTGCCAGCAGTGGGGGGCCGGGGGCAGCGAACACCGAGGAGCTGTTTTTT.

In this sample, this clonotype turned up many times. V usage is TRBV6-1 and J usage is TRBJ2-6; D tentatively reads TRBD1 or TRBD2 (5 bases each). The V gene lost 4 bases and the J gene lost 0 bases, with 10 bases spanning the gap. This CDR3 has 16 amino acids. The V gene's germline CDR1 is MNHNS and CDR2 SASEGT. CDR3 region: CASSAGASSGANVLTF. The CDR3 nucleotides are TGTGCCAGCAGTGCCGGGGCCAGCTCTGGGGCCAACGTCCTGACTTTC.

This clonotype was counted a single time. This is likely a read error, given that the CDR3 carries no conserved phenylalanine or tryptophan at its end. The CDR3 protein is CAISENSRLSSYEQFL. For the CDR3, the DNA is TGTGCCATCAGTGAGAACAGCCGCCTTTCTAGCTATGAGCAGTTCCTC. V is TRBV10-3 and J is TRBJ2-1; possibly TRBD2 for D (5 bases). Germline V gene sequence: CDR1 ENHRY, CDR2 SYGVKD. This CDR3 has 16 residues. V was shortened by 2 bases and J by 8 bases, with 19 bases between the two germline ends.

This clonotype was found many times. The J gene is TRBJ2-3, the V gene TRBV10-3; the match to TRBD2 covers 9 bases. Trimming removed 6 bases from V and 4 bases from J; junction bases left unmatched: 2. The CDR3 has 13 amino acids. Germline V gene lookup returns CDR1 ENHRY and CDR2 SYGVKD. In DNA, the CDR3 is TGTGCCATCAGAACTAGCGGGCCAGATACGCAGTATTTT. This codes for CAIRTSGPDTQYF.

Worth noting for this clonotype: A much bigger clone sits one base away, suggesting this may be a read error. The CDR3 region is CASSPEAQSGELFF. The CDR3 DNA follows: TGTGCCAGCAGTCCCGAGGCTCAATCCGGGGAGCTGTTTTTT. The V and J genes are TRBV2 and TRBJ2-2; D unresolved. V lost 5 bases, J lost 6 bases, and 13 bases lay in between. This CDR3 is 14 amino acids long. Per germline, CDR1 SNHLY and CDR2 FYNNEI.